This T cell receptor beta chain came from a study of blood T cell repertoires in COVID-19. Trimming removed 1 base from V and 2 bases from J, with 12 bases in between. The CDR3 is 16 residues long. Germline CDR1 is SEHNR and CDR2 is FQNEAQ (reference sequence). Study processing details: The authors estimated nucleated cell counts from reference gene primer amplification. Method: immunoSEQ multiplex PCR; TCRdb's copy keeps in-frame clones and lacks some. V, J and clone size were drawn from that table, and D and trimming were deduced from the DNA. The repertoire holds 25,000 to 30,000 clones, 87% seen once, with about 8.3% in the top ten.

This chain connects TRBV7-9 to TRBJ1-3; perhaps TRBD1 as D (5 bases). The source is a man aged 45-65 years with active COVID-19. The sequencing input was peripheral blood. CDR3 bases: TGTGCCAGCAGCTTAGTGTCAGGGTACACTGGAAACACCATATATTTT. Amino acid sequence: CASSLVSGYTGNTIYF.